This is a list of T cell receptor beta chains from one sample in a study of cytotoxic CD8 clonotypes in ibrutinib-treated CLL. Using immunoSEQ multiplex PCR, the repertoire was profiled, and TCRdb retains in-frame clones only, with some absent. The sample yields about 86,000 clones, around 84% seen once. This specimen consisted of PBMCs, obtained before ibrutinib treatment. These receptors were collected from a human donor with chronic lymphocytic leukemia. Both conserved end residues are trimmed from each CDR3.

>TRBV25-1|16|TRBJ2-1
ASSEYFYRDTVTNEQF
>TRBV7-2|15|TRBJ1-2
ASSSIGDRASNYGYT
>TRBV7-3|9|TRBJ2-1
ASSLSGEQF
>TRBV7-3|11|TRBJ2-1
ASSHLLDNEQF
>TRBV2|12|TRBJ1-3
ASSEGFSGNTIY
>TRBV5-4|13|TRBJ1-1
ASSSGTGGGTEAF
>TRBV30|12|TRBJ1-5
AWSVRGTNQPQH
>TRBV14|12|TRBJ2-1
ASRLAGGRKEQF
>TRBV6-5|9|TRBJ2-5
ASSLEETQY
>TRBV19|12|TRBJ2-1
ASSIPGQYNEQF
>TRBV19|13|TRBJ2-3
ASSIWDGSTDTQY
>TRBV7-2|13|TRBJ2-7
ASSLRASGSYEQY
>TRBV10-3|11|TRBJ2-5
AIKGQGGETQY
>TRBV6-5|14|TRBJ2-1
ASSYSWGGHYNEQF
>TRBV6-1|14|TRBJ1-4
ASSEGAPWGQEKLF
>TRBV5-5|15|TRBJ2-5
ASSPLGTSGFQETQY
>TRBV27|9|TRBJ1-1
ASSFRTEAF
>TRBV5-1|17|TRBJ1-1
ASSPDWRQQTSMNTEAF
>TRBV18|13|TRBJ1-1
ASSPQSDRNTEAF
>TRBV28|12|TRBJ1-1
ASSLYGDPAEAF
>TRBV7-9|15|TRBJ2-2
ASSLDGLVVSGGELF
>TRBV9|12|TRBJ2-7
ASSVGREDYEQY
>TRBV5-6|14|TRBJ2-7
ASSLVVTGGEYEQY
>TRBV5-1|11|TRBJ2-7
ASSLARRDEQY
>TRBV7-9|16|TRBJ1-2
ASSLARQDPRNLYGYT
>TRBV7-2|12|TRBJ1-4
ASSLGSTNEKLF
>TRBV6-5|13|TRBJ2-7
ASSYEAGGPVEQY
>TRBV7-9|12|TRBJ1-1
ASSLGLLNTEAF
>TRBV9|13|TRBJ2-1
ASRYSGSSYNEQF
>TRBV4-1|12|TRBJ1-1
ASSPISAVTEAF
>TRBV7-9|13|TRBJ2-7
ASTLYVAGNYEQY
>TRBV9|12|TRBJ1-1
ASSVGTGDTEAF
>TRBV28|14|TRBJ2-7
ASSLVFGWGTYEQY
>TRBV2|13|TRBJ1-4
ASTELGRLGEKLF
>TRBV5-1|14|TRBJ1-1
ASSLAMGQGIAEAF
>TRBV5-1|13|TRBJ2-1
ASSFRSGMVDEQF
>TRBV5-1|11|TRBJ2-7
ASSFDTAYEQY
>TRBV2|12|TRBJ2-7
ASSELGRGYEQY
>TRBV19|12|TRBJ2-7
ASSIVHRSYEQY
>TRBV15|14|TRBJ1-1
ATSRDFGAGATEAF
>TRBV15|12|TRBJ1-4
ATIGQGADEKLF
>TRBV27|13|TRBJ1-2
ASSLFWGIGDGYT
>TRBV5-1|12|TRBJ2-1
ASSRQGPYNEQF
>TRBV12-5|14|TRBJ1-1
ASGLQSGEGYTEAF
>TRBV6-5|13|TRBJ1-3
ASSHRESSGNTIY
>TRBV2|13|TRBJ2-2
ASSYRGPNTGELF
>TRBV11-2|14|TRBJ2-5
ASSLFPSGREETQY
>TRBV19|13|TRBJ1-2
ASSKTGQGYYGYT
>TRBV7-2|12|TRBJ1-1
ASSSPRVRTEAF
>TRBV27|16|TRBJ2-7
ASSLSQRGLANSYEQY
>TRBV9|12|TRBJ1-2
ASSVGGAHYGYT
>TRBV6-5|10|TRBJ1-2
ASNGQGYGYT
>TRBV19|15|TRBJ1-3
ASLGVDRQSSGNTIY
>TRBV19|14|TRBJ1-5
ASNNLGTGLVQPQH
>TRBV4-2|13|TRBJ2-1
ASSHPPRGYNEQF
>TRBV19|11|TRBJ2-7
ASSRGSFSEQY
>TRBV2|8|TRBJ2-5
ASRLQNQY